This T cell receptor beta chain was sequenced during a study of regulatory T cells in long-lasting Graves disease. Study at large: Patients met the persistent Graves' disease definition after over 5 years of antithyroid drugs with positive TSH receptor antibodies. General study results and limits: Favored gene segments in persistent disease were TRBV28, TRBJ1-2 and TRBJ2-5. Less diverse TCR repertoires were seen in persistent Graves' patients than in newly diagnosed ones.

The time point was: persistent/refractory GD, antithyroid drugs over 5 years with positive TRAb. PBMCs were the source of the RNA used for TCR sequencing. The V gene end was trimmed by 5 bases and the J gene end by 0 bases; junction bases not matched to a gene: 10. Germline V gene sequence: CDR1 SEHNR, CDR2 FQNEAQ (reference sequence). The CDR3 loop spans 16 amino acids. Library construction for TCR beta used iRepertoire HTBI primers and Arm-PCR of CDR3 regions. TCRdb reprocessed the multiplex PCR reads via MiXCR and lists one record per CDR3 protein. The data contain almost 350,000 distinct CDR3 sequences, about 19% of them singletons. This clonotype has only a few counts. Its antigen is undetermined.

This receptor was identified in a female donor with Graves disease. The chain is built from TRBV7-9 and TRBJ2-7, with 7 bases matching TRBD2. The material was peripheral blood mononuclear cells (PBMCs), obtained when the disease was refractory, from a patient treated with antithyroid drugs. The CDR3 loop is CASSPQREGGSYEQYF. The CDR3 DNA reads as TGTGCCAGCAGCCCCCAGAGGGAGGGCGGCTCCTACGAGCAGTACTTC. Full variable domain (remainder filled in from reference TRBV7-9 and TRBJ2-7): DTGVSQNPRHKITKRGQNVTFRCDPISEHNRLYWYRQTLGQGPEFLTYFQNEAQLEKSRLLSDRFSAERPKGSFSTLEIQRTEQGDSAMYLCASSPQREGGSYEQYFGPGTRLTVT.